The subject of this entry is one TCR beta chain. Original processing methods: Amplification with reference gene primers provided the estimates of nucleated cell counts. Using immunoSEQ multiplex PCR, the repertoire was profiled, and TCRdb retains in-frame clones only, with some absent. V and J calls and clone size are those listed in that table; D and trimming were worked out from the DNA. The table records 200,000 to 250,000 clones, about 84% of them present only once. V was cut by 2 bases and J by 0 bases, with 11 bases left in between. Germline V CDR1 and CDR2: KGHSH, LQKENI. The length of the CDR3 is 16 residues. Participant-given clinical history determined each cohort assignment. This sample was taken from a study of blood T cell repertoires in COVID-19. The wider study: Some COVID-19 samples were acute and others convalescent; all came from the United States, Italy and Spain.

V usage is TRBV18 and J usage is TRBJ2-1; possibly TRBD2 for D (5 bases). Sequencing used PBMCs or T cells enriched from blood (not recorded which). The source of this sequence is a man aged 25-40 years with acute COVID-19. The CDR3 here is CASSPTGISSYNEQFF. The CDR3 DNA reads TGTGCCAGCTCACCAACGGGAATTAGCTCCTACAATGAGCAGTTCTTC.